This T cell receptor beta chain stems from a study of blood T cell repertoires in COVID-19. Original handling: By means of reference gene primer amplification, nucleated cell counts were estimated. TCRdb's copy holds only in-frame clones and misses some; the assay was immunoSEQ multiplex PCR. V, J and clone size are those of that table, while D and trimming were read from the DNA. The table records roughly 150,000 clones, about 91% of them present only once. Trimming removed 3 bases from V and 2 bases from J, with 10 bases in between. CDR3 length: 14 residues. The V gene's germline CDR1 is SGHDN and CDR2 FVKESK.

Sequenced: peripheral blood. This receptor was taken from a human donor in a cohort sampled during active COVID-19. The rearrangement joins TRBV14 to TRBJ1-2, with D perhaps matching TRBD1 (6 bases). CDR3 region: CASSQGRGNYGYTF. CDR3 coding DNA: TGTGCCAGCAGCCAGGGCAGGGGAAACTATGGCTACACCTTC.